Presented here are 3 T cell receptor beta chains from one specimen sequenced in a study of cytomegalovirus exposure and HLA in healthy donors. PCR involved 60 Vbeta and 13 Jbeta primers. The protocol was immunoSEQ multiplex PCR, while the TCRdb copy is restricted to in-frame clones and leaves out a portion. The sample yields tens of thousands of clones, 79% seen once. The sequenced sample consisted of PBMCs. These receptors all come from a man aged 30-40 years in good health and CMV-seronegative.

This CDR3 is CASSIGQGWQETQYF. The CDR3 DNA is TGTGCCAGTAGTATCGGACAGGGGTGGCAAGAGACCCAGTACTTC. The chain has TRBV19 and TRBJ2-5; TRBD1 agrees at 9 bases. The length of the CDR3 is 15 residues. Trimming cost V 3 bases and J 2 bases; bases outside gene matches: 4. Germline loops: CDR1 LNHDA, CDR2 SQIVND (reference sequence).

V is TRBV12-5 and J is TRBJ1-1, with TRBD1 identical over 7 bases. After removal of 1 base from V and 11 bases from J, the junction contained 7 bases not matched to a gene. Germline CDR1 reads LGHNT; CDR2 reads FRNRAP. The CDR3 is made up of 13 amino acids. The chain's CDR3 is CASGLEPGQLAFF. Here the CDR3 DNA reads TGTGCTAGTGGTTTGGAACCGGGACAGCTGGCTTTCTTT.

The chain recombines TRBV7-9 with TRBJ1-6; D may be TRBD1 (6 bases). The ends were cut back, 4 bases at V and 4 bases at J, with 11 bases in the middle. The V gene's germline CDR1 is SEHNR and CDR2 FQNEAQ (reference sequence). The CDR3 extends over 15 amino acids. The CDR3 region has the DNA TGTGCCAGCAGCTGGCGGGGGCGGTATAATTCACCCCTCCACTTT. The encoded protein is CASSWRGRYNSPLHF.